The rows below give T cell receptor beta chains drawn from one sample of a study of cytomegalovirus exposure and HLA in healthy donors. The assay was immunoSEQ multiplex PCR, and TCRdb's table has in-frame clones only and misses some. This table holds about 120,000 clones, around four fifths found once. Material for sequencing was PBMCs. The receptors stem from a young man in good health and CMV-seropositive. CDR3s include the opening cysteine and the closing phenylalanine or tryptophan. D genes are given only for firm matches. The size entry is marked missing in some rows and otherwise reads once, few, many or a size class.

TRBJ2-1,TRBV11-2,few,TRBD2,TGTGCCAGCAGCTTAGCGGGAGGGCCGGAGTTCTTC,CASSLAGGPEFF
TRBJ1-2,TRBV2,-,-,TGTGCCAGCAGTGGGGCAATGGCCTATGGCTACACCTTC,CASSGAMAYGYTF
TRBJ2-3,TRBV5-1,once,TRBD2,TGCGCCAGCTCAATAGCGGGAGCTGGCACAGATACGCAGTATTTT,CASSIAGAGTDTQYF
TRBJ1-1,TRBV11-3,-,-,TGTGCCAGCAGCTTAGAACGTTCTGTAGCCCACACTGAAGCTTTCTTT,CASSLERSVAHTEAFF
TRBJ2-1,TRBV7-2,-,TRBD2,TGTGCCAGCAGCTCACTAGCGGCTTCCTACAATGAGCAGTTCTTC,CASSSLAASYNEQFF
TRBJ1-1,TRBV6-5,-,-,TGTGCCAGCAGTTCCAGGGCCCCCATGAACACTGAAGCTTTCTTT,CASSSRAPMNTEAFF
TRBJ2-1,TRBV28,few,TRBD1,TGTGCCAGCACCTCGTGGGGGTACACCGGGACAGGGAACAGGAATGAGCAGTTCTTC,CASTSWGYTGTGNRNEQFF
TRBJ2-7,TRBV6-1,few,-,TGTGCCAGCAGTGAAGGACCGAGGGCCTACGAGCAGTACTTC,CASSEGPRAYEQYF
TRBJ1-2,TRBV28,once,-,TGTGCCAGCAGTCCCACCCCCCCAGGGGATAGGGGCTACACCTTC,CASSPTPPGDRGYTF
TRBJ2-1,TRBV11-2,few,TRBD2,TGTGCCAGCAGCTTAGATGTTGGCGGGAGGGCCGACAATGAGCAGTTCTTC,CASSLDVGGRADNEQFF
TRBJ2-1,TRBV29-1,-,-,TGCAGCGTTGCATACACTAGCTCCAATGAGCAGTTCTTC,CSVAYTSSNEQFF
TRBJ2-6,TRBV4-2,-,-,TGTGCCAGCAGCCAAGATTCTCGGTCCTCTGGGGCCAACGTCCTGACTTTC,CASSQDSRSSGANVLTF
TRBJ2-5,TRBV5-5,few,TRBD2,TGTGCCAGCAGCTTCACCGGCGGGAGGGCCAGGGAGACCCAGTACTTC,CASSFTGGRARETQYF
TRBJ2-1,TRBV9,-,TRBD2,TGTGCCAGCAGCGGATTAGCGGGAGGGCCAGCTGATGAGCAGTTCTTC,CASSGLAGGPADEQFF
TRBJ2-7,TRBV20-1,-,-,TGCAGTGCTAGCGGTAGCTACGAGCAGTACTTC,CSASGSYEQYF
TRBJ1-1,TRBV5-1,few,-,TGCGCCAGCAGCTCTGAAATCCGAGGGCAGAGTGAAGCTTTCTTT,CASSSEIRGQSEAFF
TRBJ2-4,TRBV27,-,TRBD2,TGTGCCAGCAGTCCCCTTTGGGGGGGGGAGGTCATTCAGTACTTC,CASSPLWGGEVIQYF
TRBJ2-7,TRBV28,-,TRBD2,TGTGCCAGCAGTCTCCCAGCACTAGCGGGATCGGACGAGCAGTACTTC,CASSLPALAGSDEQYF
TRBJ2-1,TRBV10-3,few,-,TGTGCCATTCGGACAGACTACAATGAGCAGTTCTTC,CAIRTDYNEQFF
TRBJ2-7,TRBV29-1,-,TRBD1,TGCAGCGTTCAAGACAGGGGCTACGAGCAGTACTTC,CSVQDRGYEQYF
TRBJ1-4,TRBV6-5,once,-,TGTGCCAGCAGTGAGAGAGTTAATGAAAAACTGTTTTTT,CASSERVNEKLFF
TRBJ2-5,TRBV19,-,-,TGTGCCAGTAGTATAGGCAGGGACCAAGAGACCCAGTACTTC,CASSIGRDQETQYF
TRBJ1-1,TRBV10-1,-,-,TGCGCCAGCAGTGAGGGGGCGGGGGGAGAGACTGAAGCTTTCTTT,CASSEGAGGETEAFF
TRBJ2-2,TRBV7-9,-,-,TGTGCCAGCAGCCGCACCGGAGCTACCGGGGAGCTGTTTTTT,CASSRTGATGELFF
TRBJ1-2,TRBV6-5,-,-,TGTGCCAGCAGTGCCGGACAGCTTAACTATGGCTACACCTTC,CASSAGQLNYGYTF
TRBJ2-3,TRBV7-8,few,TRBD2,TGTGCCAGCATCACGGCGGCTATGGGGGGGGAGTTGAGGGGCACAGATACGCAGTATTTT,CASITAAMGGELRGTDTQYF
TRBJ2-1,TRBV5-1,-,-,TGCGCCAGCACCGCCCGGGGGTGGGGATACAATGAGCAGTTCTTC,CASTARGWGYNEQFF